This T cell receptor beta chain appears in the sequencing data of a study of Ad26.COV2.S vaccination and SARS-CoV-2 variants. Study in general: Participant was drawn from the COV1001 Ad26.COV2.S trial arm.

Repertoires were generated with immunoSEQ multiplex PCR, while TCRdb's copy carries only in-frame clones and drops some. The repertoire has hundreds of thousands of clones, approximately 88% of them found once; the top ten carry approximately 1.5%. Treatment of the sample: around 19 received Ad26.COV2.S at low or high dose, single or two shots; five or six received placebo; per-sample allocation not given. Day 63 after the first vaccine or placebo injection was the time point for sampling. An Ad26 vector expressing Wuhan-strain SARS-CoV-2 spike served as the vaccine. This sequence originates from a person aged 18-60 years who received the Ad26.COV2.S COVID-19 vaccine or a placebo. The starting material was peripheral blood, obtained in a trial of Ad26.COV2.S vaccine versus placebo.

The CDR3 region has the DNA TGCAGCGCCTCCCGGGACGTTAACACCGGGGAGCTGTTTTTT. This encodes CSASRDVNTGELFF. The V gene is TRBV29-1, the J gene TRBJ2-2, with D possibly called TRBD1 or TRBD2 (5 bases each). Trimming took 7 bases from V and 2 from J, leaving 14 bases between them. Looked up from germline, CDR1 is SQVTM and CDR2 is ANQGSEA. CDR3 size: 14 residues.